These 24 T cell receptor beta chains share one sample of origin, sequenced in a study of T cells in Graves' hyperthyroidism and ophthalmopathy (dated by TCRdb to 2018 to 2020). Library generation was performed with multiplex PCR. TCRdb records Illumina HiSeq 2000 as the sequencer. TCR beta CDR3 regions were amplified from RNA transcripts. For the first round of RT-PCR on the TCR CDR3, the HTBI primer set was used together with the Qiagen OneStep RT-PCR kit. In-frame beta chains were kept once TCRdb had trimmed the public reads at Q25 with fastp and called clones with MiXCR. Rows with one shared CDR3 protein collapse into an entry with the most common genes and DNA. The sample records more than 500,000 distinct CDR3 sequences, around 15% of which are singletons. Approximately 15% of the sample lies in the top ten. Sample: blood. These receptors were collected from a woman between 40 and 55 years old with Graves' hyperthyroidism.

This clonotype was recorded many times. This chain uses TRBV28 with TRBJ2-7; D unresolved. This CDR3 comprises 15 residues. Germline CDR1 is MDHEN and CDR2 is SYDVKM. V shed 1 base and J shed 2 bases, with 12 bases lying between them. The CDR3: CASSLSAGYPYEQYF. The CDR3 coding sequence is TGTGCCAGCAGTTTATCGGCAGGCTACCCCTACGAGCAGTACTTC.

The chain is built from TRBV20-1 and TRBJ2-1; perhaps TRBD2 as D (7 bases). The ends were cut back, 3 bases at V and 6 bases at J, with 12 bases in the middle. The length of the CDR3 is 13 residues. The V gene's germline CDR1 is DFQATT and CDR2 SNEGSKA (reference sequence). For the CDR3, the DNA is TGCAGTGCTAGCGGGGGGCTAGTCAATGAGCAGTTCTTC. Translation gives CSASGGLVNEQFF.

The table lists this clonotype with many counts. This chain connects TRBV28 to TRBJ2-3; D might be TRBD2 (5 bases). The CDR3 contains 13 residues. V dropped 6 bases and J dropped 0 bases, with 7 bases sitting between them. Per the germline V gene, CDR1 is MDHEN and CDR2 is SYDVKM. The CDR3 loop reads CASRRTSTDTQYF. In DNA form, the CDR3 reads TGTGCCAGCAGGAGGACTAGCACAGATACGCAGTATTTT.

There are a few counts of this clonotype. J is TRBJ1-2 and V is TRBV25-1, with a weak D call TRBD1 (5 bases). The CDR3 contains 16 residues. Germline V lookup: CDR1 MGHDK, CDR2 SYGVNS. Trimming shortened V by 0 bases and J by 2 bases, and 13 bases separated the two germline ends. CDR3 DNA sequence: TGTGCCAGCAGTGAATACTGGGGGGTCGGAAACTATGGCTACACCTTC. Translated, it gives CASSEYWGVGNYGYTF.

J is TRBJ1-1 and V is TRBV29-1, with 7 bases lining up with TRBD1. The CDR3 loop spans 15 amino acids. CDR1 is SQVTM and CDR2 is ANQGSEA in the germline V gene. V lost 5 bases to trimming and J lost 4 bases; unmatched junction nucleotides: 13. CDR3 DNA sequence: TGCAGCGTTTCCCTCTCGACAGGGATAGGCACTGAAGCTTTCTTT. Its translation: CSVSLSTGIGTEAFF.

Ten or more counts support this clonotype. The chain's CDR3 is CASSVGGTYEQYF. Written as DNA, the CDR3 is TGTGCCAGCAGTGTGGGCGGTACCTACGAGCAGTACTTC. The V gene is TRBV12-3 or TRBV12-4, the J gene TRBJ2-7; D is uncertain. This CDR3 is built from 13 residues. V was cut by 5 bases and J by 2 bases, with 10 bases left in between.

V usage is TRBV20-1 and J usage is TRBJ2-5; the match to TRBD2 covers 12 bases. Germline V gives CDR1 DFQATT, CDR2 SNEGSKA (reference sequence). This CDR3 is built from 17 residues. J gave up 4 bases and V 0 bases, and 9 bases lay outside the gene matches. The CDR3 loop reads CSARDQTSGSVPETQYF. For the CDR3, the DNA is TGCAGTGCTAGAGACCAGACTAGCGGGAGCGTTCCAGAGACCCAGTACTTC.

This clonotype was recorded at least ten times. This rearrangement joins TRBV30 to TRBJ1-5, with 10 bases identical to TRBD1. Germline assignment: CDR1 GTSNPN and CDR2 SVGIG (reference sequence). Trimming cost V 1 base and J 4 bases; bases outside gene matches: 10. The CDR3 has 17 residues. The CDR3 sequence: CAWSETGTGVWNQPQHF. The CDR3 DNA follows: TGTGCCTGGAGTGAGACCGGGACAGGGGTTTGGAATCAGCCCCAGCATTTT.

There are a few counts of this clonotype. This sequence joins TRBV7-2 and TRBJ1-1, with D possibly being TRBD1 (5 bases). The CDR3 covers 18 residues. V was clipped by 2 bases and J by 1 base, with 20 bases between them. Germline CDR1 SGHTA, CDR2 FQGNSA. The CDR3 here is CASSLSVLSGRGNTEAFF. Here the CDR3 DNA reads TGTGCCAGCAGCTTATCGGTGTTGAGCGGAAGGGGGAACACTGAAGCTTTCTTT.

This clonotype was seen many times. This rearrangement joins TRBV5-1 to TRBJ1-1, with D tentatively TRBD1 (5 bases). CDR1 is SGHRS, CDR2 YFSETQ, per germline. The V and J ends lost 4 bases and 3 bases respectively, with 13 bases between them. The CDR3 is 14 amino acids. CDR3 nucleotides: TGCGCCAGCAGCCAAGACGGGGGGGACACTGAAGCTTTCTTT. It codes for CASSQDGGDTEAFF. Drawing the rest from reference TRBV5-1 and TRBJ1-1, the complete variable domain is KAGVTQTPRYLIKTRGQQVTLSCSPISGHRSVSWYQQTPGQGLQFLFEYFSETQRNKGNFPGRFSGRQFSNSRSEMNVSTLELGDSALYLCASSQDGGDTEAFFGQGTRLTVV.

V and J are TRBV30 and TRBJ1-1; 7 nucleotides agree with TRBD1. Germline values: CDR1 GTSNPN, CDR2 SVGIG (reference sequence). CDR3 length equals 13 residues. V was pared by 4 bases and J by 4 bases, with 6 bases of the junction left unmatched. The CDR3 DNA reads TGTGCCTGGATGGTAAAGGGGGCCACTGAAGCTTTCTTT. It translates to CAWMVKGATEAFF.

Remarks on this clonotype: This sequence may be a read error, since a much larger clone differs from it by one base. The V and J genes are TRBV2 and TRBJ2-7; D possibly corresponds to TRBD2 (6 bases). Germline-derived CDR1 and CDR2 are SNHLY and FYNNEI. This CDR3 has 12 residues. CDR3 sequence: CASTQGGFEQHF. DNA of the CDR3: TGTGCCAGCACGCAAGGAGGGTTCGAGCAGCACTTC. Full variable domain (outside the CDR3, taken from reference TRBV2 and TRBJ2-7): EPEVTQTPSHQVTQMGQEVILRCVPISNHLYFYWYRQILGQKVEFLVSFYNNEISEKSEIFDDQFSVERPDGSNFTLKIRSTKLEDSAMYFCASTQGGFEQHFGPGTRLTVT.

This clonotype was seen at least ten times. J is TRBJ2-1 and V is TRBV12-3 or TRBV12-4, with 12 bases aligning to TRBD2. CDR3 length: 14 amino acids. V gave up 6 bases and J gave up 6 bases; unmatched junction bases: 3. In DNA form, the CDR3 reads TGTGCCAGCAGGCGACTAGCGGGAGTCAATGAGCAGTTCTTC. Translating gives CASRRLAGVNEQFF.

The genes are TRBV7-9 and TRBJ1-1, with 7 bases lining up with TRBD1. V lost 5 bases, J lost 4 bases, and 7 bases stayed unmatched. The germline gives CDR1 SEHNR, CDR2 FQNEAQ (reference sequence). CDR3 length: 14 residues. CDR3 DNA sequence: TGTGCCAGCAGCAACCCGAAGGGGGCCACTGAAGCTTTCTTT. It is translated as CASSNPKGATEAFF.

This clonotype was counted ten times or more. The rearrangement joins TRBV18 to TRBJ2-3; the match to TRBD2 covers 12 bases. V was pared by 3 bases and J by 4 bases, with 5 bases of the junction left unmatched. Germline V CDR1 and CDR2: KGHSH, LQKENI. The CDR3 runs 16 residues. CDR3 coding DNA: TGTGCCAGCTCACCCCAGCCTAGCGGGAGGGCAGATACGCAGTATTTT. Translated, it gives CASSPQPSGRADTQYF.

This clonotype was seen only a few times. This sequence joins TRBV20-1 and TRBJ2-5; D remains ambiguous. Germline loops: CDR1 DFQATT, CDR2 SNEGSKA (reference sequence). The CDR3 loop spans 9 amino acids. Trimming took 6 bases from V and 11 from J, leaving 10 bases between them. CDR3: CSASREQYF. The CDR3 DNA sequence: TGCAGTGCCTCGAGAGAGCAGTACTTC.

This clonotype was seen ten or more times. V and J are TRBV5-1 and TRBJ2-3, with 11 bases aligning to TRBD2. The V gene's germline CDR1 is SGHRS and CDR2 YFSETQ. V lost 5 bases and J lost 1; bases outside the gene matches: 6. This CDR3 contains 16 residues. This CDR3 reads CASRVGTSGRTDTQYF. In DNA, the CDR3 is TGCGCCAGCAGGGTCGGGACTAGCGGACGCACAGATACGCAGTATTTT.

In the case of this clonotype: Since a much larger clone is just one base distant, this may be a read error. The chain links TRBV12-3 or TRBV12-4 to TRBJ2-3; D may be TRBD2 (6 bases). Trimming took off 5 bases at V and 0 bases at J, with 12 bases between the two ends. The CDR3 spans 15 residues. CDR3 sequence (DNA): TGTGCCAGCAGTACCGCGGGACCAAGCACAGATACGCAGTATTTT. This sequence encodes CASSTAGPSTDTQYF.

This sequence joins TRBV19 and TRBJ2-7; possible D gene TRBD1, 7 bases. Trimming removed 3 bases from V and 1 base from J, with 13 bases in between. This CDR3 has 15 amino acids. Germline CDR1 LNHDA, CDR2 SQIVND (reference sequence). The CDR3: CASSIAGQSSYEQYF. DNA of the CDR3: TGTGCCAGTAGTATCGCGGGACAGTCGTCCTACGAGCAGTACTTC.

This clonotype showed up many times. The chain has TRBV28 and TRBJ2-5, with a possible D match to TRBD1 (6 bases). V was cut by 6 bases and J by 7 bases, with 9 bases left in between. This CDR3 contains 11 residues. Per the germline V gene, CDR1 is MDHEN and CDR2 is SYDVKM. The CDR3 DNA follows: TGTGCCAGCAGCTTAGGGGGGACCCAGTACTTC. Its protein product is CASSLGGTQYF.

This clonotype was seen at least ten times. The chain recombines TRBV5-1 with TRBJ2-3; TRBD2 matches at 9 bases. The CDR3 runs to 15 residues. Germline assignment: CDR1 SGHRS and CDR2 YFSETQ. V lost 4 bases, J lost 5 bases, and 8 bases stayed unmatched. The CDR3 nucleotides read TGCGCCAGCAGCGCACGCGGGAGGGCCATAGATACGCAGTATTTT. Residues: CASSARGRAIDTQYF.

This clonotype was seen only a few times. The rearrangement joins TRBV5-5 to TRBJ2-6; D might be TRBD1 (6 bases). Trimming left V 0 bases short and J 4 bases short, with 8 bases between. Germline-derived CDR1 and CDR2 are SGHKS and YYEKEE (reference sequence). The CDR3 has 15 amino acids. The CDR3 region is CASSLGTAGANVLTF. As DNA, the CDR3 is TGTGCCAGCAGCTTGGGGACAGCCGGGGCCAACGTCCTGACTTTC.

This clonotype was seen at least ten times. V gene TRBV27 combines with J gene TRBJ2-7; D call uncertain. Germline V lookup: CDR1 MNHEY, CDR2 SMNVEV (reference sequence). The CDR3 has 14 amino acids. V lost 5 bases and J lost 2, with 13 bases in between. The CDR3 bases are TGTGCCAGCAGTCGATATTGGGGTGCCTACGAGCAGTACTTC. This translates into CASSRYWGAYEQYF.

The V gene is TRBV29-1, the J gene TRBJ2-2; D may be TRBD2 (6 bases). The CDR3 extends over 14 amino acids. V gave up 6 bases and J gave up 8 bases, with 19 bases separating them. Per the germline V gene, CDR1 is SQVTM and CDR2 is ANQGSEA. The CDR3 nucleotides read TGCAGCGTCGGGGTCGGGGGTCTGCGAGGGGAGCTGTTTTTT. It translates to CSVGVGGLRGELFF.